This is a list of T cell receptor beta chains from one sample in a study of CD8+CD57+ T cells in acquired aplastic anemia. TCRdb re-called the reads through MiXCR, storing one row per CDR3 protein. The sample has 100,000 to 130,000 distinct CDR3 sequences, 51% seen once; the top ten hold 25% to 35%. The sequenced sample was sorted CD4+, CD8+, or CD8+CD57+ T cells (not recorded which) from PBMCs. These receptors were obtained from a human donor in good health, serving as a control. CDR3s include the opening cysteine and the closing phenylalanine or tryptophan. The D gene is left open where the match is weak. Clone size is given for some rows only: seen once, a few or many times, or a class if the clone is expanded.

CDR3,DNA,V,D,J,size
CASSSEGPGGKETQYF,TGTGCCAGCAGCTCCGAGGGGCCAGGGGGCAAAGAGACCCAGTACTTC,TRBV2,TRBD1,TRBJ2-5,NA
CASSSGQGNSPLHF,TGTGCCAGCAGTTCTGGACAGGGAAATTCACCCCTCCACTTT,TRBV12-3/TRBV12-4,TRBD1,TRBJ1-6,many
CASEDLAGGIETQYF,TGCGCCAGTGAGGATCTAGCGGGGGGGATTGAGACCCAGTACTTC,TRBV10-2,TRBD2,TRBJ2-5,NA
CASSYTSGGNTGELFF,TGTGCCAGCAGTTACACTAGCGGGGGTAACACCGGGGAGCTGTTTTTT,TRBV9,TRBD2,TRBJ2-2,many
CASSLGGWSNQPQHF,TGTGCCAGCAGTTTGGGGGGTTGGAGCAATCAGCCCCAGCATTTT,TRBV12-3/TRBV12-4,NA,TRBJ1-5,NA
CATSDPAGSSTDTQYF,TGTGCCACCAGTGATCCAGCGGGATCTAGCACAGATACGCAGTATTTT,TRBV24-1,TRBD2,TRBJ2-3,many
CSVEGQGGNYGYTF,TGCAGCGTTGAGGGTCAGGGCGGTAACTATGGCTACACCTTC,TRBV29-1,NA,TRBJ1-2,few
CASSGVDSEIPYSNQPQHF,TGCGCCAGCAGTGGAGTTGACAGCGAAATTCCCTATAGCAATCAGCCCCAGCATTTT,TRBV10-1,NA,TRBJ1-5,NA
CSVVANTGELFF,TGCAGCGTTGTTGCGAACACCGGGGAGCTGTTTTTT,TRBV29-1,NA,TRBJ2-2,NA
CASSGSGGVAGELFF,TGTGCCAGCAGCGGTAGCGGGGGCGTGGCCGGGGAGCTGTTTTTT,TRBV9,TRBD2,TRBJ2-2,many
CASSTTRSLYNEQFF,TGTGCCAGTAGTACGACTAGAAGCCTTTACAATGAGCAGTTCTTC,TRBV19,NA,TRBJ2-1,once
CPSSPGTGEYGYTF,TGTCCCAGCAGCCCTGGGACAGGGGAGTATGGCTACACCTTC,TRBV12-3/TRBV12-4,TRBD1,TRBJ1-2,NA
CASSFIAGGDNEQFF,TGTGCCAGCAGCTTCATAGCGGGGGGTGACAATGAGCAGTTCTTC,TRBV25-1,TRBD2,TRBJ2-1,NA
CAWTRRGIQYF,TGTGCCTGGACGCGTCGGGGCATTCAGTACTTC,TRBV30,NA,TRBJ2-4,NA
CASSLDRAYEQYF,TGTGCCAGCAGTCTCGACAGGGCATACGAGCAGTACTTC,TRBV14,TRBD1,TRBJ2-7,many
CASRYTGGLTEAFF,TGTGCCAGCAGATATACAGGGGGCTTGACGGAAGCTTTCTTT,TRBV2,TRBD1,TRBJ1-1,many
CASSPEGGYNSPLHF,TGTGCCAGCAGCCCAGAGGGGGGCTATAATTCACCCCTCCACTTT,TRBV4-2,NA,TRBJ1-6,many
CSVGQTAEAFF,TGCAGCGTTGGGCAGACGGCTGAAGCTTTCTTT,TRBV29-1,NA,TRBJ1-1,NA
CATLDRGNEKLFF,TGTGCCACCTTGGACAGGGGAAATGAAAAACTGTTTTTT,TRBV24-1,TRBD1,TRBJ1-4,NA
CSVELGLAGETGGSSTDTQYF,TGCAGCGTTGAACTCGGACTAGCGGGGGAAACAGGAGGGTCTAGCACAGATACGCAGTATTTT,TRBV29-1,TRBD2,TRBJ2-3,few
CASSLPPPGQPYGYTF,TGTGCCAGCAGTTTACCCCCTCCTGGACAGCCCTATGGCTACACCTTC,TRBV11-1,NA,TRBJ1-2,NA
CAWSVSLAGGLQETQYF,TGTGCCTGGAGCGTTTCTTTAGCGGGGGGGCTACAAGAGACCCAGTACTTC,TRBV30,TRBD2,TRBJ2-5,NA
CASSLGLAGDSQYF,TGTGCCAGCAGCCTTGGACTAGCGGGGGATTCGCAGTATTTT,TRBV7-3,TRBD2,TRBJ2-3,many
CASSTGQGTDTQYF,TGCGCCAGCAGCACAGGACAGGGCACAGATACGCAGTATTTT,TRBV5-1,TRBD1,TRBJ2-3,many
CASSPIQRSLPSGGAETQYF,TGTGCCAGCAGCCCAATACAAAGGAGCCTGCCTAGCGGGGGGGCCGAGACCCAGTACTTC,TRBV25-1,TRBD2,TRBJ2-5,NA
CATSRDRSSYNSPLHF,TGTGCCACCAGCCGCGACAGGAGCTCCTATAATTCACCCCTCCACTTT,TRBV15,NA,TRBJ1-6,NA
CASSQAGEVYGYTF,TGTGCCAGCAGCCAAGCAGGGGAAGTGTATGGCTACACCTTC,TRBV4-2,NA,TRBJ1-2,NA
CASRATSGYEQYF,TGTGCCAGCAGGGCTACTAGCGGCTACGAGCAGTACTTC,TRBV7-9,TRBD2,TRBJ2-7,NA
CATSRDSRDREYYEQYF,TGTGCCACCAGCAGAGACAGTAGGGACAGAGAGTACTACGAGCAGTACTTC,TRBV15,TRBD1,TRBJ2-7,NA
CASSFLCANYGYTF,TGTGCCAGCAGCTTCTTATGTGCTAACTATGGCTACACCTTC,TRBV19,NA,TRBJ1-2,NA
CASEGDRGHHSPLHF,TGTGCCAGCGAAGGCGACAGGGGGCATCATTCACCCCTCCACTTT,TRBV7-3,TRBD1,TRBJ1-6,NA
CASGREYLNEQFF,TGTGCCAGCGGGCGGGAGTATTTGAATGAGCAGTTCTTC,TRBV6-1,TRBD2,TRBJ2-1,NA
CSARDQESYNEQFF,TGCAGTGCTAGAGATCAGGAGTCCTACAATGAGCAGTTCTTC,TRBV20-1,NA,TRBJ2-1,many
CASSLSGHSSYNEQFF,TGTGCCAGCAGCCTGTCGGGCCACAGCTCCTACAATGAGCAGTTCTTC,TRBV2,NA,TRBJ2-1,NA
CSVDGGAEETQYF,TGCAGCGTTGATGGGGGGGCGGAAGAGACCCAGTACTTC,TRBV29-1,NA,TRBJ2-5,NA
CASSIDGNNEQFF,TGTGCCAGTAGTATTGACGGAAACAATGAGCAGTTCTTC,TRBV19,NA,TRBJ2-1,NA
CASSLVTGPKGSPLHF,TGTGCCAGCAGCTTAGTAACGGGGCCCAAGGGGTCACCCCTCCACTTT,TRBV7-2,NA,TRBJ1-6,many
CASSEMRGLSTDTQYF,TGTGCCAGCAGTGAAATGCGGGGCCTTAGCACAGATACGCAGTATTTT,TRBV2,NA,TRBJ2-3,NA
CASSRDRGGLAGNEQFF,TGTGCCAGCAGCCGCGACAGGGGAGGACTAGCGGGCAATGAGCAGTTCTTC,TRBV4-2,TRBD2,TRBJ2-1,NA
CSVRNRAEGEAFF,TGCAGTGTGAGGAACAGGGCGGAGGGTGAAGCTTTCTTT,TRBV29-1,NA,TRBJ1-1,NA
CASSPGLVSAETQYF,TGTGCCAGCAGCCCCGGACTAGTGAGCGCTGAGACCCAGTACTTC,TRBV9,TRBD2,TRBJ2-5,many
CASSLDGGGVGEQFF,TGCGCCAGCAGCTTGGATGGGGGGGGTGTCGGTGAGCAGTTCTTC,TRBV5-1,TRBD2,TRBJ2-1,NA
CSVVQGNETQYF,TGCAGCGTGGTACAGGGTAACGAGACCCAGTACTTC,TRBV29-1,NA,TRBJ2-5,NA
CASSSGDSNQPQHF,TGCGCCAGCAGCTCGGGAGATAGCAATCAGCCCCAGCATTTT,TRBV5-1,NA,TRBJ1-5,once
CATSDDGSNEQLF,TGTGCCACCAGTGATGATGGCAGCAATGAGCAGCTCTTC,TRBV24-1,NA,TRBJ2-1,NA
CASSVDDVNTGELFF,TGTGCCAGCAGCGTCGACGACGTGAACACCGGGGAGCTGTTTTTT,TRBV9,NA,TRBJ2-2,many
CASRDRTGVRSPLHF,TGTGCCAGCAGGGACCGGACAGGGGTTAGGTCACCCCTCCACTTT,TRBV11-1,TRBD1,TRBJ1-6,NA
CSARYTEAFF,TGCAGTGCTAGATACACTGAAGCTTTCTTT,TRBV20-1,NA,TRBJ1-1,many